Below, 16 T cell receptor beta chains from the same sample are listed, as sequenced in a study of brain T cells in children with intractable seizures. Using immunoSEQ multiplex PCR, the repertoire was profiled, and TCRdb retains in-frame clones only, with some absent. This table holds about 76,000 clones, about 92% found once. Sequencing was performed on peripheral blood, taken at surgery. These receptors were obtained from a boy in the first two years of life with tuberous sclerosis and intractable seizures.

The chain couples TRBV5-4 to TRBJ2-1; D not certain. The CDR3 is made up of 11 amino acids. Germline assignment: CDR1 SGHNT and CDR2 YYREEE (reference sequence). The V gene lost 3 bases and the J gene lost 10 bases, with 8 bases spanning the gap. The CDR3 DNA reads as TGTGCCAGCAGCTACTTTAACGAGCAGTTCTTC. This encodes CASSYFNEQFF.

The chain links TRBV7-9 to TRBJ2-7; no firm D call. V shed 3 bases and J shed 0 bases, with 9 bases lying between them. The CDR3 covers 14 residues. The germline V gene has CDR1 SEHNR and CDR2 FQNEAQ (reference sequence). Here the CDR3 reads CASSFETSSYEQYF. The CDR3 bases are TGTGCCAGCAGCTTCGAGACAAGCTCCTACGAGCAGTACTTC.

The chain is built from TRBV7-8 and TRBJ1-2; TRBD1 agrees at 11 bases. This CDR3 has 15 amino acids. In germline, CDR1 is SGHVS, CDR2 FQNEAQ. V dropped 3 bases and J dropped 3; count of bases not matched to a gene: 3. CDR3 protein: CASSFGQGADYGYTF. The CDR3 nucleotides read TGTGCCAGCAGCTTCGGACAGGGGGCGGACTATGGCTACACCTTC.

V and J are TRBV7-2 and TRBJ2-7, with TRBD1 matching 7 bases. With 8 bases clipped from V and 1 base from J, the junction kept 11 bases outside the gene matches. CDR1 is SGHTA and CDR2 is FQGNSA in the germline V gene. There are 15 residues in the CDR3. CDR3 DNA sequence: TGTGCCAGCTCCATCACGACAGGGTCGTCCTACGAGCAGTACTTC. Protein product: CASSITTGSSYEQYF.

V usage is TRBV6-5 and J usage is TRBJ2-5; the match to TRBD2 covers 11 bases. This CDR3 region has 14 residues. The trim removed 6 bases at V and 5 bases at J, leaving 5 bases unmatched. Germline V gene lookup returns CDR1 MNHEY and CDR2 SVGAGI. CDR3: CASRVAGGVETQYF. The CDR3 nucleotides read TGTGCCAGCAGGGTAGCGGGGGGGGTGGAGACCCAGTACTTC.

The chain is built from TRBV19 and TRBJ1-1; 7 positions agree with TRBD1. In germline, CDR1 is LNHDA, CDR2 SQIVND (reference sequence). CDR3 size: 14 residues. Losses at the gene ends were 3 bases for V and 2 bases for J; bases not matched to a gene: 3. The CDR3 DNA reads TGTGCCAGTAGTATGCAGGGGGGAAACACTGAAGCTTTCTTT. This translates into CASSMQGGNTEAFF.

The chain has TRBV5-1 and TRBJ2-6, with unresolved D. Trimming left V 4 bases short and J 4 bases short, with 6 bases between. Germline lookup yields CDR1 SGHRS and CDR2 YFSETQ. This CDR3 contains 13 residues. CDR3 nucleotide sequence: TGCGCCAGCAGCCCGAGCGGGGCCAACGTCCTGACTTTC. Translated, it gives CASSPSGANVLTF.

J is TRBJ1-2 and V is TRBV2; perhaps TRBD1 as D (5 bases). Between the trimmed V and J ends, which lost 8 bases and 4 bases, there was a span of 20 bases. This CDR3 has 15 residues. Germline V gene sequence: CDR1 SNHLY, CDR2 FYNNEI. CDR3: CASRRTRGAGYGYTF. As DNA, the CDR3 is TGTGCCAGCCGCCGCACCCGGGGCGCGGGCTATGGCTACACCTTC. The full variable domain, its missing parts supplied by reference TRBV2 and TRBJ1-2, is EPEVTQTPSHQVTQMGQEVILRCVPISNHLYFYWYRQILGQKVEFLVSFYNNEISEKSEIFDDQFSVERPDGSNFTLKIRSTKLEDSAMYFCASRRTRGAGYGYTFGSGTRLTVV.

This chain links TRBV24-1 with TRBJ2-3, with 9 bases matching TRBD2. J lost 5 bases, V lost 0 bases, and 8 bases had no gene match. Per germline, CDR1 KGHDR and CDR2 SFDVKD. The CDR3 length is 17 residues. CDR3 DNA sequence: TGTGCCACCAGTGATTTGCGTGGCGGGAGGGCCTTAGATACGCAGTATTTT. Translation gives CATSDLRGGRALDTQYF.

The chain carries TRBV6-5 and TRBJ1-5; D might be TRBD1 (6 bases). V was trimmed by 6 bases and J by 2 bases, leaving 14 bases between them. This CDR3 region has 15 residues. Germline V gives CDR1 MNHEY, CDR2 SVGAGI. The DNA for the CDR3 is TGTGCCAGCAGGGAGGGGGGGCAGGGCAATCAGCCCCAGCATTTT. Translated: CASREGGQGNQPQHF.

The V and J genes are TRBV24-1 and TRBJ2-7, with TRBD1 identical over 7 bases. The CDR3 runs 14 residues. CDR1 and CDR2 (germline): KGHDR, SFDVKD. Germline trimming cut 12 bases from V and 4 bases from J; bases unmatched to any gene: 14. The CDR3 nucleotides read TGTGCCCCCGAGGGGGCTAGCCCCTTATACGAGCAGTACTTC. Amino acids: CAPEGASPLYEQYF.

This clone has a single count. The chain has TRBV9 and TRBJ2-3; no clear D gene. V was trimmed by 0 bases and J by 0 bases, leaving 8 bases between them. This CDR3 region has 15 residues. CDR1 is SGDLS and CDR2 is YYNGEE in the germline V gene. The CDR3 nucleotides read TGTGCCAGCAGCGTAGGCCTTCCTAGCACAGATACGCAGTATTTT. Translation gives CASSVGLPSTDTQYF.

The chain uses TRBV9 and TRBJ1-5; 9 bases are shared with TRBD1. This CDR3 is 14 amino acids long. Germline V gene sequence: CDR1 SGDLS, CDR2 YYNGEE. Trimming removed 3 bases from V and 5 bases from J; junction bases left unmatched: 3. The CDR3 region has the DNA TGTGCCAGCAGCGCCACAGGGGGCTATCAGCCCCAGCATTTT. Its translation is CASSATGGYQPQHF.

The gene calls are TRBV5-1 and TRBJ2-1; TRBD2 aligns across 8 bases. Trimming removed 0 bases from V and 0 bases from J; junction bases left unmatched: 8. CDR3 length: 18 residues. Looked up from germline, CDR1 is SGHRS and CDR2 is YFSETQ. The CDR3 DNA reads TGCGCCAGCAGCTTGGCCCTAGCGGGTTTTTACTCCTACAATGAGCAGTTCTTC. Translated, it gives CASSLALAGFYSYNEQFF.

The chain joins TRBV27 to TRBJ1-6, with 7 nucleotides matching TRBD1. The CDR3 extends over 20 amino acids. The V gene's germline CDR1 is MNHEY and CDR2 SMNVEV (reference sequence). With 6 bases clipped from V and 1 base from J, the junction kept 18 bases outside the gene matches. The CDR3 DNA is TGTGCCAGCAGACCCCGGAGTATTCGGCAGGGGGGATCCTATAATTCACCCCTCCACTTT. Protein: CASRPRSIRQGGSYNSPLHF.

The chain is built from TRBV7-9 and TRBJ2-2, with TRBD1 identical over 7 bases. This CDR3 region has 16 residues. V was clipped by 2 bases and J by 1 base; unmatched bases: 4. CDR1 is SEHNR and CDR2 is FQNEAQ in the germline V gene (reference sequence). CDR3 coding DNA: TGTGCCAGCAGCTTAAGGACAGGACAGAACACCGGGGAGCTGTTTTTT. It translates to CASSLRTGQNTGELFF.